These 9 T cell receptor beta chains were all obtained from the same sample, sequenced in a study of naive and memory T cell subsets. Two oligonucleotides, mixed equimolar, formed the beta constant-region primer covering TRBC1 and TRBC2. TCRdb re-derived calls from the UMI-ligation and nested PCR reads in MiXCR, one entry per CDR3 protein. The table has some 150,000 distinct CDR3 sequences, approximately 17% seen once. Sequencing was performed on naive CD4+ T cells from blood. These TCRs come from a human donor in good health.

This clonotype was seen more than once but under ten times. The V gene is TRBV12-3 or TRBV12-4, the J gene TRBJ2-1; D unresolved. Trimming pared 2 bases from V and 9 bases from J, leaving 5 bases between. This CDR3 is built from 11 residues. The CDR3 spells CASSLMVEQFF. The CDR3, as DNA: TGTGCCAGCAGTTTAATGGTTGAGCAGTTCTTC.

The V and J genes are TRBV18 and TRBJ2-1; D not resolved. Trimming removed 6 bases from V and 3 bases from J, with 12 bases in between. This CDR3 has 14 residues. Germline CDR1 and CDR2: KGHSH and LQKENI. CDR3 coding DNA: TGTGCCAGCTCCTACAGTCCTAACTACAATGAGCAGTTCTTC. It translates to CASSYSPNYNEQFF.

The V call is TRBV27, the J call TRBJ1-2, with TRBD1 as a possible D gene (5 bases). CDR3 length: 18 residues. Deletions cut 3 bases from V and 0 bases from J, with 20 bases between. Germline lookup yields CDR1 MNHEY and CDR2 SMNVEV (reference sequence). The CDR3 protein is CASSLHSRGSSANYGYTF. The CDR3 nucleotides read TGTGCCAGCAGTTTGCACAGTAGGGGATCGTCAGCTAACTATGGCTACACCTTC.

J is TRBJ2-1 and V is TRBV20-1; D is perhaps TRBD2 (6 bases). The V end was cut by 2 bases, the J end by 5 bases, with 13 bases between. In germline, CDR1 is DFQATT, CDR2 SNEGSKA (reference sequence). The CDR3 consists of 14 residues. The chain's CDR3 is CSARTARGDNEQFF. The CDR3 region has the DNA TGCAGTGCTAGAACGGCGCGGGGAGACAATGAGCAGTTCTTC.

CDR3 in amino acids: CASSPTSGSENIQYF. CDR3 nucleotides: TGTGCCAGCTCCCCGACTAGCGGGAGTGAAAACATTCAGTACTTC. The chain is built from TRBV18 and TRBJ2-4; 12 bases fit TRBD2. Germline-derived CDR1 and CDR2 are KGHSH and LQKENI. V lost 6 bases to trimming and J lost 5 bases; unmatched junction nucleotides: 5. This CDR3 is built from 15 residues.

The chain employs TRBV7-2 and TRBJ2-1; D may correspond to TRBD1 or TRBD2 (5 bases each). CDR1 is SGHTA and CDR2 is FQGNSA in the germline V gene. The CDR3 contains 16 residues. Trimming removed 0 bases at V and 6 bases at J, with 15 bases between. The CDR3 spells CASSLAVLGQGNEQFF. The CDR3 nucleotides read TGTGCCAGCAGCTTAGCGGTACTAGGGCAGGGCAATGAGCAGTTCTTC.

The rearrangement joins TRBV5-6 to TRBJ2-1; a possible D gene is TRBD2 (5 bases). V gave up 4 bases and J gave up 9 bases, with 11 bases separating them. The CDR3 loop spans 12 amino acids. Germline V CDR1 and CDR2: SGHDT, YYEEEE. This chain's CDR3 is CASSRGVREQFF. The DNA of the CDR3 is TGTGCCAGCAGCCGGGGAGTGCGTGAGCAGTTCTTC.

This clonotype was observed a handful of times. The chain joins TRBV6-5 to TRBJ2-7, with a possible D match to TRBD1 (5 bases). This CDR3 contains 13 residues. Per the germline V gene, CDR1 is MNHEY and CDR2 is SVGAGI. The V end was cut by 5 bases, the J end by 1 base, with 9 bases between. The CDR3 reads CASSGPGSYEQYF. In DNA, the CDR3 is TGTGCCAGCAGTGGGCCAGGGTCCTACGAGCAGTACTTC.

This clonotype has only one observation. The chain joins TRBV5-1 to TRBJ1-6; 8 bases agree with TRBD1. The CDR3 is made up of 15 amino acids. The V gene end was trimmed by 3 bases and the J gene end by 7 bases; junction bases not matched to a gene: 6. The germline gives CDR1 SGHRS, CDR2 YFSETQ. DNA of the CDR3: TGCGCCAGCAGCTCCCTCGGACAGGGAAATTCACCCCTCCACTTT. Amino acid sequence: CASSSLGQGNSPLHF.